This T cell receptor (beta chain) is drawn from a study of beta chain features in type 1 diabetes (dated by TCRdb to the late 2010s). In the study overall: Patients and healthy donors did not differ in mean age, gender distribution, total cell number or subset yield. Whereas all 30 or so donors provided naive and central memory subsets, regulatory and stem cell-like memory subsets were isolated from just 8 patients and about eight healthy donors. In the study, TCRB repertoires of sorted circulating CD4+ T cell subsets from recently diagnosed type 1 diabetes patients were compared with those of matched healthy donors. A total of 107,917,701 sorted cells were examined across all samples, and the number of cells per subset was strongly correlated with RNA yield. Paper-wide results and their limitations: Shorter templates might have been favored by PCR, but patient and control samples were amplified and corrected together, so both groups would have been affected equally by any skew. At VDJ recombination sites, patients with type 1 diabetes made fewer insertions and deleted more nucleotides, a pattern implying thymic rearrangement abnormalities. HLA sub-analyses involved small numbers of individuals, so any influence of HLA type on TCRB rearrangement remained unresolved. Sequencing cDNA rather than genomic DNA could over-represent highly expressing activated cells, although activation and CD3 levels did not differ between groups. In all four CD4+ subsets, TCRB CDR3 length was moderately but significantly shorter in type 1 diabetes patients. The naive, central memory and regulatory TCRB repertoires appeared to resemble one another more closely among patients than among healthy donors.

The CDR3 spans 12 residues, from the cysteine through the phenylalanine. Only CDR3 DNA is held: 36 bases, read in frame from base 1. The V and J ends are trimmed by 2 bases and 5 bases, leaving 6 bases between them. CDR1 and CDR2 (SEHNR, FQNEAQ) derive from the germline V gene (reference sequence). All of the isolated RNA was reverse transcribed with the High Capacity cDNA Reverse Transcription Kit, so expressed TCRB transcripts were sequenced. Deep immunoSEQ sequencing was performed on naive, central memory and regulatory T cell samples, with an average of about 3.57 million total reads per sample. Sorted cells were lysed in RLT buffer and RNA was extracted with DNase-treated RNeasy Micro or Mini kits, depending on cell number. To prevent cross-contamination, each cell subset was processed individually, whereas patient and healthy donor samples were processed jointly. Using the immunoSEQ multiplex PCR, TCRB sequences were amplified from cDNA into 87-bp fragments spanning the CDR3 region. The amplicons were sequenced using the Illumina HiSeq platform. The source study handled its data this way. Synthetic template baselines were used to correct PCR bias computationally, reads within Hamming distance 2 were collapsed together, and singletons that could not be merged were discarded. Reads were aligned against IMGT to assign V, D and J genes, CDR3 length and insertions or deletions at six rearrangement sites. Within each subset, clonotype counts were normalized to sorted cell number, after which true diversity and Gini coefficients were computed with the tcR R package. The overlap coefficient, calculated on TCRB nucleotide sequences, was used to quantify repertoire sharing. As a proxy for the pre-selection repertoire, out-of-frame TCRB sequences from naive cells were analyzed. TCRdb mirrors the immuneACCESS table, restricted to in-frame sequences. Some clones are absent from its copies; in checked studies, under half trace to an unresolved V gene, and the reason for the others is unknown. V and J calls and clone size are copied from that table; D and trimming were computed from the DNA. A total of roughly 400,000 clones appear in this sample, 11% to 15% of them only once. Of the sample, roughly 0.036% falls within the top ten clones.

Each donor gave one peripheral blood draw, approximately 100 mL on average, collected into heparinised tubes. A BD FACSAria II was used to sort naive, central memory, regulatory and stem cell-like memory CD4+ T cells with a panel that included CD45RO, CCR7, CD25, CD127, CD95 and CD27. All sorted populations exceeded 95% purity. PBMCs were separated immediately by Lymphoprep density gradient centrifugation and were stained directly, without being cultured. So that batch effects would be minimized, each experiment stained and sorted samples in pairs, pairing one healthy donor with one patient. This clone was counted only a few times. Its antigen is still unknown. No per-base quality is available; no much larger clone lies one base away.

The sequencing input was naive CD4+ T cells from blood. This sample's cell subset or site label indicates: true naive CD4+ T cells. The chain joins TRBV7-9 to TRBJ1-2; the best D guess is TRBD1, with 5 bases matching. The sequence came from a man aged 25 to 40 in good health. The DNA sequence is as follows: TGTGCCAGCAGCTTACCAGGGTATGGCTACACCTTC. Translated, it reads CASSLPGYGYTF.